This TCR beta chain is drawn from a study of beta chain features in type 1 diabetes. Findings and limits, study-wide: In every one of the four CD4+ subsets, TCRB CDR3s were moderately but significantly shorter in Type 1 diabetes patients.

Expressed TCRB transcripts were sequenced, since all the RNA that had been isolated was reverse transcribed. The assay was immunoSEQ multiplex PCR, and TCRdb's table has in-frame clones only and misses some. Of a few hundred thousand clones listed, more than 11% are singletons. The table lists this clone with a few counts. Its antigen is undetermined. The receptor's source is a man between 25 and 39 years old with type 1 diabetes. Material: naive CD4+ T cells from blood.

CDR3 coding DNA: TGTGCCAGCAGCTTAGCGGGGACAGGGGTTGAAAAACTGTTTTTT. The encoded protein is CASSLAGTGVEKLFF. The chain employs TRBV7-9 and TRBJ1-4; 10 bases map to TRBD1. This CDR3 spans 15 amino acids. Germline V gene lookup returns CDR1 SEHNR and CDR2 FQNEAQ (reference sequence). Germline trimming cut 0 bases from V and 7 bases from J; bases unmatched to any gene: 2.